This TCR beta chain was found in a study of blood T cell repertoires in COVID-19. Across the study: Nucleic acid was either cDNA or gDNA, and it came from T cells, B-cell-depleted T cells, or PBMCs.

The length of the CDR3 is 18 residues. Trimming at V came to 1 base and at J to 1 base, leaving 7 bases not matched to a gene. Germline CDR1 and CDR2: KGHDR and SFDVKD. Cohort placement rested on clinical history that participants reported themselves. TCRdb's copy holds only in-frame clones and misses some; the assay was immunoSEQ multiplex PCR. The sample has approximately 170,000 clones, over 75% seen once. Sequencing input: PBMCs or T cells enriched from blood (not recorded which). The source of this sequence is a man aged 40-49 years who had recovered from COVID-19. This chain uses TRBV24-1 with TRBJ2-2; 8 bases agree with TRBD2. The CDR3 DNA reads TGTGCCACCAGTGATTTCGGTGGTGCGGGGGGGAACACCGGGGAGCTGTTTTTT. Translating it yields CATSDFGGAGGNTGELFF.